The T cell receptor beta chain described here comes from a study of blood T cell repertoires in COVID-19. Study in general: Both acute and convalescent COVID-19 samples were obtained from the United States, Italy and Spain. T cells, B-cell-depleted T cells, or PBMCs provided the cDNA or gDNA that served as material.

Study processing details: Scientists estimated how many nucleated cells there were by amplifying reference gene primers. Measured with immunoSEQ multiplex PCR; TCRdb has only the in-frame clones, and not every one. V, J and clone size derive from that table, while D and trimming were established from the DNA sequence. The sample records 160,000 or so clones, more than 65% being singletons. CDR1 is WNHNN, CDR2 SYGVQD, per germline (reference sequence). CDR3 length equals 13 residues. Trimming took 5 bases from V and 4 from J, leaving 10 bases between them. The J gene is TRBJ2-3, the V gene TRBV10-1; D is possibly TRBD1 (6 bases). Material for sequencing was peripheral blood. This clonotype was obtained from a woman at least 80 years old with acute or convalescent COVID-19. In DNA, the CDR3 is TGCGCCAGCAGTTCACAGGGTGCAGATACGCAGTATTTT. It translates to CASSSQGADTQYF.